This T cell receptor (beta chain) was recovered during a study of T cell responses to AZD1222 COVID-19 vaccine. Findings of the study overall: Clonal diversity was possibly underestimated, and the donors were mostly white British, with more females. Spike-specific TCRs gained breadth and depth after people received two AZD1222 doses. No repertoire was sampled before or during the peak T cell response, only after it.

The method was immunoSEQ multiplex PCR; TCRdb's version includes in-frame clones alone and lacks a portion of them. The sample has about 54,000 clones; 89% are singletons. In regard to this clone: Its target is not known.

The germline gives CDR1 KGHDR, CDR2 SFDVKD. CDR3 size: 14 residues. V was shortened by 7 bases and J by 0 bases, with 8 bases between the two germline ends. The origin of this receptor is an adult who received the AZD1222 COVID-19 vaccine. The chain has TRBV24-1 and TRBJ2-2, with D unclear. The sequencing used peripheral blood, collected 28 days after the second AZD1222 dose. The CDR3 nucleotides are TGTGCCACCAGGTCAAGCCCGAACACCGGGGAGCTGTTTTTT. This encodes CATRSSPNTGELFF.